Shown below are 6 T cell receptor beta chains from a single sample sequenced in a study of blood T cell repertoires in COVID-19. TCRdb keeps only in-frame clones here, not all; method: immunoSEQ multiplex PCR. The sample lists under 200,000 clones, 86% seen once, with over 9.5% in the top ten. The sample comprised peripheral blood. All receptors derive from a woman aged 60 to 75 with COVID-19, enrolled during active disease.

This chain links TRBV27 with TRBJ2-7; tentative D call: TRBD1 (5 bases). Trimming shortened V by 3 bases and J by 3 bases, and 15 bases separated the two germline ends. There are 15 residues in the CDR3. Germline V gene data show CDR1 as MNHEY and CDR2 as SMNVEV (reference sequence). For the CDR3, the DNA is TGTGCCAGCAGTTTCTACCTTGGACACAACTACGAGCAGTACTTC. This sequence encodes CASSFYLGHNYEQYF.

The chain joins TRBV12-3 or TRBV12-4 to TRBJ2-2; D is possibly TRBD2 (5 bases). The CDR3 spans 12 residues. The V and J ends lost 3 bases and 7 bases respectively, with 6 bases between them. CDR3 in amino acids: CASSFGGGELFF. In nucleotides, the CDR3 is TGTGCCAGCAGTTTCGGAGGCGGGGAGCTGTTTTTT.

This chain joins TRBV7-2 and TRBJ2-7; 8 bases are a match to TRBD2. The CDR3 contains 15 residues. CDR1 and CDR2 from the germline V gene are SGHTA and FQGNSA. After removal of 11 bases from V and 5 bases from J, the junction contained 17 bases not matched to a gene. This CDR3 reads CACSLAGSRLHEQYF. CDR3 coding DNA: TGTGCCTGCTCTTTAGCGGGGTCCAGACTCCACGAGCAGTACTTC.

This chain uses TRBV28 with TRBJ2-4; 12 positions agree with TRBD2. CDR1 MDHEN and CDR2 SYDVKM come from the germline V gene. The CDR3 runs to 15 residues. V was pared by 6 bases and J by 7 bases, with 7 bases of the junction left unmatched. The DNA of the CDR3 is TGTGCCAGCAGCTTACTAGCGGGAGGCTTGAACATTCAGTACTTC. This encodes CASSLLAGGLNIQYF.

The J gene is TRBJ2-1, the V gene TRBV7-2; D is ambiguous. Trimming removed 2 bases at V and 8 bases at J, with 16 bases between. This CDR3 is 15 amino acids long. CDR1 is SGHTA, CDR2 FQGNSA, per germline. The CDR3 DNA reads TGTGCCAGCAGCTTATTCGCGACTTTAAGTTATGAGCAGTTCTTC. Encoded protein: CASSLFATLSYEQFF.

This clone was picked up one time. The chain employs TRBV27 and TRBJ1-1, with a possible D match to TRBD1 (5 bases). Germline loops: CDR1 MNHEY, CDR2 SMNVEV (reference sequence). V gave up 6 bases and J gave up 2 bases, with 22 bases separating them. The CDR3 contains 17 residues. CDR3 bases: TGTGCCAGCAGAGAGCGGGGGGTGGGAATAGGAAACACTGAAGCTTTCTTT. Residues: CASRERGVGIGNTEAFF.